Each of the 25 T cell receptor beta chains below was sequenced from the same sample in a study of cytomegalovirus exposure and HLA in healthy donors. The PCR ran on 60 Vbeta and 13 Jbeta primers. Clones were read by immunoSEQ multiplex PCR, and TCRdb kept only the in-frame ones, dropping some. The sample includes approximately 120,000 clones, roughly 77% seen only once; the top ten take under 2%. Sequenced sample: PBMCs. These receptors were obtained from a man aged 18 to 29 in good health and CMV-seronegative.

This clone appeared a single time. The rearrangement joins TRBV4-1 to TRBJ2-7, with D tentatively TRBD1 (6 bases). The V gene lost 0 bases and the J gene lost 9 bases, with 9 bases spanning the gap. The germline CDR1 and CDR2 sequences are MGHRA and YSYEKL. The CDR3 length is 12 residues. The CDR3 DNA reads as TGCGCCAGCAGCCAAGACGACAGGCGGCAGTACTTC. Translated, it gives CASSQDDRRQYF.

The rearrangement uses TRBV7-7 and TRBJ2-2; tentatively, D is TRBD1 (6 bases). This CDR3 region has 16 residues. V was trimmed by 1 base and J by 0 bases, leaving 9 bases between them. Germline V CDR1 and CDR2: SSHAT, FNYEAQ (reference sequence). This chain's CDR3 is CASSLEDRANTGELFF. The CDR3 region has the DNA TGTGCCAGCAGCTTAGAGGACAGAGCGAACACCGGGGAGCTGTTTTTT.

This chain links TRBV9 with TRBJ1-5, with 7 bases that match TRBD1. The CDR3 spans 14 residues. The germline V gene encodes CDR1 SGDLS and CDR2 YYNGEE. Trimming at V came to 3 bases and at J to 3 bases, leaving 3 bases not matched to a gene. The CDR3 coding sequence is TGTGCCAGCAGCGCAGGGGGGAACAATCAGCCCCAGCATTTT. Encoded protein: CASSAGGNNQPQHF.

The chain links TRBV5-1 to TRBJ2-7, with a tentative D call TRBD2 (6 bases). Germline V gives CDR1 SGHRS, CDR2 YFSETQ. CDR3 size: 16 residues. The germline V and J ends were trimmed by 0 bases and 2 bases, with 15 bases remaining between them. In DNA form, the CDR3 reads TGCGCCAGCAGCTTGGAGGGAGGAGGGGCAACCTACGAGCAGTACTTC. Amino acids: CASSLEGGGATYEQYF. The full variable domain, in which reference TRBV5-1 and TRBJ2-7 provide the parts outside the CDR3, is KAGVTQTPRYLIKTRGQQVTLSCSPISGHRSVSWYQQTPGQGLQFLFEYFSETQRNKGNFPGRFSGRQFSNSRSEMNVSTLELGDSALYLCASSLEGGGATYEQYFGPGTRLTVT.

V usage is TRBV6-5 and J usage is TRBJ2-7; 8 bases are shared with TRBD1. Per germline, CDR1 MNHEY and CDR2 SVGAGI. Losses at the gene ends were 6 bases for V and 1 base for J; bases not matched to a gene: 8. This CDR3 contains 15 residues. CDR3 in amino acids: CASRTGGQGSYEQYF. The CDR3 DNA follows: TGTGCCAGCAGGACAGGTGGACAGGGTTCCTACGAGCAGTACTTC.

The chain uses TRBV6-1 and TRBJ2-5; the match to TRBD1 covers 10 bases. V dropped 2 bases and J dropped 1; count of bases not matched to a gene: 1. CDR1 is MNHNS and CDR2 is SASEGT in the germline V gene. This CDR3 region has 15 residues. CDR3 sequence reads: CASSEWTGGQETQYF. The CDR3 DNA reads as TGTGCCAGCAGTGAATGGACAGGGGGCCAAGAGACCCAGTACTTC.

V gene TRBV14 combines with J gene TRBJ2-1; no reliable D call. Deletions cut 1 base from V and 14 bases from J, with 15 bases between. The length of the CDR3 is 13 residues. Germline CDR1 SGHDN, CDR2 FVKESK. The CDR3 loop is CASSQAAAPVEFF. The DNA of the CDR3 is TGTGCCAGCAGCCAAGCCGCCGCGCCGGTGGAGTTCTTC.

V and J are TRBV7-9 and TRBJ1-2, with a weak D call TRBD1 (5 bases). The CDR3 runs 14 residues. V dropped 1 base and J dropped 7 bases, with 13 bases sitting between them. The germline gives CDR1 SEHNR, CDR2 FQNEAQ (reference sequence). The CDR3 nucleotides are TGTGCCAGCAGCTTAGATGAAGGCGGGGGTGGCTACACCTTC. Amino acid sequence: CASSLDEGGGGYTF.

The chain joins TRBV6-5 to TRBJ1-2; 8 bases agree with TRBD1. Trimming at V came to 6 bases and at J to 2 bases, leaving 8 bases not matched to a gene. Germline V gene lookup returns CDR1 MNHEY and CDR2 SVGAGI. This CDR3 has 15 residues. CDR3 region: CASRPTGGRNYGYTF. CDR3 sequence (DNA): TGTGCCAGCAGACCCACAGGGGGTAGGAACTATGGCTACACCTTC.

A word on this clone: A junction end diverges from the germline sequence, so it may reflect a read error. The rearrangement links TRBV7-9 to TRBJ2-7; D perhaps matches TRBD1 (6 bases). The CDR3 runs to 12 residues. Germline-derived CDR1 and CDR2 are SEHNR and FQNEAQ (reference sequence). For the CDR3, the DNA is TGTTCCAGCCGGGATGTAGGGGGCGAGCAGTACTTC. Its protein product is CSSRDVGGEQYF.

The rearrangement links TRBV10-3 to TRBJ1-2; 11 bases map to TRBD1. The ends lost 10 bases at V and 8 bases at J; junction bases unmatched: 6. CDR1 and CDR2 (germline): ENHRY, SYGVKD. The CDR3 has 12 amino acids. The CDR3 nucleotides are TGTGCCACCGGACAGGGGGCGGAGGGCTACACCTTC. Translating gives CATGQGAEGYTF.

V usage is TRBV6-5 and J usage is TRBJ1-2; a weak D match, TRBD1 (5 bases). V was pared by 6 bases and J by 2 bases, with 10 bases between. CDR1 MNHEY and CDR2 SVGAGI come from the germline V gene. The CDR3 runs 13 residues. The CDR3 coding sequence is TGTGCCAGCAGGGAATCAGGGAACTATGGCTACACCTTC. This encodes CASRESGNYGYTF.

This chain links TRBV7-9 with TRBJ2-7; the match to TRBD1 covers 9 bases. CDR3 size: 16 residues. Trimming took 4 bases from V and 3 from J; bases not matched to a gene: 10. Germline CDR1 is SEHNR and CDR2 is FQNEAQ (reference sequence). CDR3 amino acids: CASSSTTGQGSYEQYF. CDR3 sequence (DNA): TGTGCCAGCAGCTCCACCACGGGACAGGGCAGCTACGAGCAGTACTTC.

V usage is TRBV19 and J usage is TRBJ2-2; 10 bases are shared with TRBD2. J lost 4 bases, V lost 1 base, and 6 bases had no gene match. The germline V gene encodes CDR1 LNHDA and CDR2 SQIVND (reference sequence). This CDR3 is built from 17 residues. CDR3 bases: TGTGCCAGTAGTATAGTAACTAGCGGGGTGAGCACCGGGGAGCTGTTTTTT. This gives the protein CASSIVTSGVSTGELFF.

The chain uses TRBV18 and TRBJ1-5, with a weak D call TRBD1 (6 bases). The CDR3 spans 17 residues. Looked up from germline, CDR1 is KGHSH and CDR2 is LQKENI. V lost 2 bases, J lost 4 bases, and 18 bases lay in between. The CDR3 loop is CASSPSEARGANQPQHF. In DNA form, the CDR3 reads TGTGCCAGCTCACCAAGTGAAGCTCGGGGGGCGAATCAGCCCCAGCATTTT.

This clone was detected only a few times. The chain employs TRBV7-2 and TRBJ1-2, with D maybe TRBD1 (6 bases). The V gene lost 4 bases and the J gene lost 0 bases, with 18 bases spanning the gap. Germline V lookup: CDR1 SGHTA, CDR2 FQGNSA. The CDR3 is 17 residues long. CDR3 DNA: TGTGCCAGCAGCTATCCGGGGGGGAAGGGGGCTAACTATGGCTACACCTTC. It specifies CASSYPGGKGANYGYTF.

The chain recombines TRBV6-1 with TRBJ2-3, with 7 bases lining up with TRBD1. This CDR3 contains 14 residues. V trimming: 4 bases; J trimming: 2 bases; junction bases outside the gene matches: 3. Germline assignment: CDR1 MNHNS and CDR2 SASEGT. CDR3 sequence reads: CASSGGQFTDTQYF. The CDR3 nucleotides read TGTGCCAGCAGTGGGGGACAGTTCACAGATACGCAGTATTTT.

The chain employs TRBV11-3 and TRBJ2-2, with TRBD1 identical over 9 bases. The junction had 8 bases not matched to a gene; V was cut back by 5 bases and J by 7 bases. Germline CDR1 reads SGHNT; CDR2 reads YENEEA. The CDR3 is 15 residues long. CDR3 protein: CASSVSTGGIGELFF. The CDR3 coding sequence is TGTGCCAGCAGCGTGTCTACAGGGGGCATCGGGGAGCTGTTTTTT. The whole variable domain, remainder taken from reference TRBV11-3 and TRBJ2-2, is EAGVVQSPRYKIIEKKQPVAFWCNPISGHNTLYWYLQNLGQGPELLIRYENEEAVDDSQLPKDRFSAERLKGVDSTLKIQPAELGDSAVYLCASSVSTGGIGELFFGEGSRLTVL.

The gene calls are TRBV2 and TRBJ1-1; D is possibly TRBD1 (6 bases). Germline-derived CDR1 and CDR2 are SNHLY and FYNNEI. The CDR3 has 14 residues. V was clipped by 4 bases and J by 4 bases, with 13 bases between them. The CDR3 region is CASSVQGRFTEAFF. In DNA form, the CDR3 reads TGTGCCAGCAGTGTCCAGGGGCGTTTCACTGAAGCTTTCTTT.

The chain links TRBV4-1 to TRBJ1-2, with 10 bases lining up with TRBD1. CDR1 is MGHRA, CDR2 YSYEKL, per germline. V lost 4 bases and J lost 2; bases outside the gene matches: 13. The CDR3 contains 18 residues. CDR3 sequence (DNA): TGCGCCAGCAGCCGAGCAGAACGGGGGACAGGGGAAAACTATGGCTACACCTTC. As protein: CASSRAERGTGENYGYTF.

The V and J genes are TRBV29-1 and TRBJ1-2; D might be TRBD1 (5 bases). The V end was cut by 0 bases, the J end by 5 bases, with 13 bases between. Per germline, CDR1 SQVTM and CDR2 ANQGSEA. The CDR3 contains 14 residues. CDR3 bases: TGCAGCGTTGAAGATTATGCAGGGCCGTATGGCTACACCTTC. It yields the protein CSVEDYAGPYGYTF.

V gene TRBV5-1 combines with J gene TRBJ1-3; D unresolved. Germline loops: CDR1 SGHRS, CDR2 YFSETQ. The CDR3 spans 15 residues. The germline V and J ends were trimmed by 1 base and 0 bases, with 8 bases remaining between them. CDR3 in amino acids: CASSLRGSSGNTIYF. The CDR3 DNA follows: TGCGCCAGCAGCTTGAGAGGGTCCTCTGGAAACACCATATATTTT.

This clone appeared a few times. CDR3 nucleotides: TGTGCCAGTAATGCGGGTTCGTTAGTTAAAGGGTATGGCTACACCTTC. This translates into CASNAGSLVKGYGYTF. The gene calls are TRBV19 and TRBJ1-2; D ambiguous. Germline V gene data show CDR1 as LNHDA and CDR2 as SQIVND (reference sequence). The V gene lost 7 bases and the J gene lost 5 bases, with 23 bases spanning the gap. There are 16 residues in the CDR3.

The V call is TRBV2, the J call TRBJ1-5; possibly TRBD1 for D (6 bases). The CDR3 has 13 amino acids. V lost 5 bases to trimming and J lost 5 bases, with 10 bases between them. Germline assignment: CDR1 SNHLY and CDR2 FYNNEI. The CDR3 region is CASSLQGDQPQHF. The CDR3 bases are TGTGCCAGCAGTTTACAGGGAGATCAGCCCCAGCATTTT.

The rearrangement joins TRBV7-9 to TRBJ2-5; D gene ambiguous. The CDR3 contains 13 residues. Trimming removed 4 bases from V and 4 bases from J, with 10 bases in between. CDR1 and CDR2 (germline): SEHNR, FQNEAQ (reference sequence). The CDR3 region is CASSSAVGETQYF. The DNA of the CDR3 is TGTGCCAGCAGCTCGGCGGTGGGAGAGACCCAGTACTTC.